A single sample is the source of the 31 T cell receptor beta chains below, sequenced in a study of cytomegalovirus exposure and HLA in healthy donors. The PCR was carried out with 60 Vbeta primers and 13 Jbeta primers. TCRdb's copy holds only in-frame clones and misses some; the assay was immunoSEQ multiplex PCR. The sample has around 72,000 clones; 60% to 75% are singletons. Material: PBMCs. The receptors stem from a man aged 35 to 55 in good health and CMV-seropositive.

V usage is TRBV19 and J usage is TRBJ1-6, with D tentatively TRBD1 (5 bases). Trimming pared 3 bases from V and 5 bases from J, leaving 8 bases between. Germline V gives CDR1 LNHDA, CDR2 SQIVND (reference sequence). CDR3 length equals 14 residues. The CDR3, as DNA: TGTGCCAGTAGTATTTTGACAGATAATTCACCCCTCCACTTT. Amino acid sequence: CASSILTDNSPLHF. Using reference TRBV19 and TRBJ1-6 for the parts outside the CDR3, the full variable domain is DGGITQSPKYLFRKEGQNVTLSCEQNLNHDAMYWYRQDPGQGLRLIYYSQIVNDFQKGDIAEGYSVSREKKESFPLTVTSAQKNPTAFYLCASSILTDNSPLHFGNGTRLTVT.

The chain is built from TRBV6-5 and TRBJ1-6; D might be TRBD1 (5 bases). The CDR3 loop spans 15 amino acids. The ends were cut back, 2 bases at V and 10 bases at J, with 15 bases in the middle. Per germline, CDR1 MNHEY and CDR2 SVGAGI. For the CDR3, the DNA is TGTGCCAGCAGTTACCAACAGGTTCTGGGGTCACCCCTCCACTTT. Its protein product is CASSYQQVLGSPLHF.

The chain is built from TRBV5-1 and TRBJ2-5; tentatively, D is TRBD1 (5 bases). Germline V gene lookup returns CDR1 SGHRS and CDR2 YFSETQ. V dropped 0 bases and J dropped 2 bases, with 8 bases sitting between them. The CDR3 has 14 amino acids. CDR3 coding DNA: TGCGCCAGCAGCTTGGGACAGCAGCAAGAGACCCAGTACTTC. This sequence encodes CASSLGQQQETQYF.

The rearrangement joins TRBV28 to TRBJ1-1, with 8 positions matching TRBD1. CDR3 length: 14 amino acids. V lost 3 bases to trimming and J lost 6 bases; unmatched junction nucleotides: 6. CDR1 is MDHEN, CDR2 SYDVKM, per germline. CDR3 in DNA: TGTGCCAGCAGTTTTGGACAGGGTAACGCTGAAGCTTTCTTT. Residues: CASSFGQGNAEAFF. The variable domain in full, with the rest retrieved from reference TRBV28 and TRBJ1-1, is DVKVTQSSRYLVKRTGEKVFLECVQDMDHENMFWYRQDPGLGLRLIYFSYDVKMKEKGDIPEGYSVSREKKERFSLILESASTNQTSMYLCASSFGQGNAEAFFGQGTRLTVV.

The gene calls are TRBV9 and TRBJ1-2, with 7 bases lining up with TRBD1. Trimming cost V 5 bases and J 2 bases; bases outside gene matches: 3. CDR3 length: 13 amino acids. The V gene's germline CDR1 is SGDLS and CDR2 YYNGEE. The CDR3 DNA reads as TGTGCCAGCAGTACGGACAGGAACTATGGCTACACCTTC. This codes for CASSTDRNYGYTF.

The chain recombines TRBV30 with TRBJ1-2, with 7 bases that match TRBD1. V trimming: 0 bases; J trimming: 4 bases; junction bases outside the gene matches: 14. Germline V lookup: CDR1 GTSNPN, CDR2 SVGIG (reference sequence). The CDR3 is 17 residues long. In nucleotides, the CDR3 is TGTGCCTGGAGTGTACGGTATAGGGGACAGAGTTCCTATGGCTACACCTTC. Translating it yields CAWSVRYRGQSSYGYTF.

Concerning this clone itself: The sample has other DNA sequences that encode this CDR3 too. The chain links TRBV11-2 to TRBJ2-3; D is possibly TRBD2 (5 bases). Germline CDR1 reads SGHAT; CDR2 reads FQNNGV. Trimming left V 5 bases short and J 0 bases short, with 12 bases between. The CDR3 loop spans 15 amino acids. In DNA form, the CDR3 reads TGTGCCAGCAGCAGGAGCGGCGGGAGCACAGATACGCAGTATTTT. Translating it yields CASSRSGGSTDTQYF. The full variable domain, rest sourced from reference TRBV11-2 and TRBJ2-3, is EAGVAQSPRYKIIEKRQSVAFWCNPISGHATLYWYQQILGQGPKLLIQFQNNGVVDDSQLPKDRFSAERLKGVDSTLKIQPAKLEDSAVYLCASSRSGGSTDTQYFGPGTRLTVL.

This chain uses TRBV5-1 with TRBJ2-5, with 12 bases lining up with TRBD1. CDR1 and CDR2 from the germline V gene are SGHRS and YFSETQ. Germline trimming cut 3 bases from V and 2 bases from J; bases unmatched to any gene: 8. CDR3 size: 17 residues. Here the CDR3 DNA reads TGCGCCAGCAGCTGGGGGGACAGGGGGCTCTTACAAGAGACCCAGTACTTC. Amino acids: CASSWGDRGLLQETQYF.

J is TRBJ2-7 and V is TRBV7-9; D may be TRBD2 (7 bases). Trimming removed 4 bases from V and 5 bases from J, with 18 bases in between. This CDR3 spans 15 amino acids. Germline V gene sequence: CDR1 SEHNR, CDR2 FQNEAQ (reference sequence). The CDR3 here is CASSSDWGGRNEQYF. The CDR3 DNA sequence: TGTGCCAGCAGCTCCGATTGGGGGGGGCGGAACGAGCAGTACTTC.

This clone was detected only a few times. The CDR3 nucleotides are TGTGCCAGCAGCCCCCCTAGCGGAATTACAGATACGCAGTATTTT. Translation: CASSPPSGITDTQYF. The chain links TRBV28 to TRBJ2-3; TRBD2 aligns across 7 bases. Germline V CDR1 and CDR2: MDHEN, SYDVKM. V shed 6 bases, J shed 3 bases, and the junction held 9 bases outside the gene matches. This CDR3 is built from 15 residues.

This clone was seen more than once but under ten times. The chain links TRBV5-1 to TRBJ2-2, with 9 bases fitting TRBD1. Germline V gene sequence: CDR1 SGHRS, CDR2 YFSETQ. The CDR3 sequence is 15 residues long. Trimming took 2 bases from V and 6 from J; bases not matched to a gene: 5. The CDR3 protein is CASSLQGAQAGELFF. In DNA form, the CDR3 reads TGCGCCAGCAGCTTACAGGGGGCTCAAGCCGGGGAGCTGTTTTTT.

This clone came up a few times. CDR3 nucleotides: TGCGCCAGCAGCTCTCAACGGACAGGTAGTTTGAATGAGCAGTTCTTC. Translating gives CASSSQRTGSLNEQFF. The rearrangement links TRBV4-1 to TRBJ2-1; 7 bases agree with TRBD1. V lost 5 bases and J lost 7; bases outside the gene matches: 14. Germline loops: CDR1 MGHRA, CDR2 YSYEKL. The CDR3 consists of 16 residues.

The J gene is TRBJ1-3, the V gene TRBV21-1. TRBV21-1 counts as a pseudogene. The CDR3 totals 17 residues. In nucleotides, the CDR3 is TGTGCCAGCAGCCCGGGTCAGGGAGGTAAGGGAGGAAACACCATATATTTT. Translation: CASSPGQGGKGGNTIYF.

This clone was counted a few times. The J gene is TRBJ2-2, the V gene TRBV19; the D is unclear. Germline CDR1 reads LNHDA; CDR2 reads SQIVND (reference sequence). Trimming cost V 3 bases and J 6 bases, with 14 bases left between them. CDR3 size: 15 residues. CDR3 nucleotide sequence: TGTGCCAGTAGTATGACGGGTGGAATGTCCGGGGAGCTGTTTTTT. Its translation: CASSMTGGMSGELFF.

This clone was detected only a few times. The genes are TRBV11-3 and TRBJ2-7; no clear D. This CDR3 has 13 residues. Germline CDR1 and CDR2: SGHNT and YENEEA. Trimming took off 2 bases at V and 3 bases at J, with 8 bases between the two ends. This chain's CDR3 is CASSLRSGYEQYF. CDR3 in DNA: TGTGCCAGCAGCTTACGGTCGGGCTACGAGCAGTACTTC.

This sequence joins TRBV5-5 and TRBJ2-7; D gene unclear. The germline V gene has CDR1 SGHKS and CDR2 YYEKEE (reference sequence). V was shortened by 5 bases and J by 1 base, with 10 bases between the two germline ends. The CDR3 sequence is 13 residues long. DNA of the CDR3: TGTGCCAGCAGATTTGACTTTTCCTACGAGCAGTACTTC. It specifies CASRFDFSYEQYF.

The J gene is TRBJ2-5, the V gene TRBV9, with D maybe TRBD1 (5 bases). CDR3 length equals 15 residues. The ends were cut back, 3 bases at V and 0 bases at J, with 12 bases in the middle. The germline V gene has CDR1 SGDLS and CDR2 YYNGEE. CDR3 in amino acids: CASSAGSQYQETQYF. The CDR3 DNA follows: TGTGCCAGCAGCGCAGGGTCCCAGTACCAAGAGACCCAGTACTTC.

The V gene is TRBV2, the J gene TRBJ2-2, with 9 positions matching TRBD2. Germline CDR1 reads SNHLY; CDR2 reads FYNNEI. V lost 6 bases and J lost 3; bases outside the gene matches: 5. The CDR3 consists of 15 residues. As DNA, the CDR3 is TGTGCCAGCAGGATGGGACTAGCAGACACCGGGGAGCTGTTTTTT. As protein: CASRMGLADTGELFF.

V is TRBV7-9 and J is TRBJ2-3; D remains ambiguous. CDR3 length: 13 amino acids. The V end lost 2 bases, the J end lost 5 bases, and 8 bases lay between the germline ends. Germline CDR1 and CDR2: SEHNR and FQNEAQ (reference sequence). CDR3 sequence: CASSLSRLDTQYF. CDR3 nucleotide sequence: TGTGCCAGCAGCTTATCCCGACTAGATACGCAGTATTTT.

This clone was counted only a few times. In nucleotides, the CDR3 is TGTGCCAGCGGTCGGGGGGCTGGCTACAATGAGCAGTTCTTC. Protein product: CASGRGAGYNEQFF. The chain joins TRBV18 to TRBJ2-1; D is perhaps TRBD2 (7 bases). This CDR3 contains 14 residues. The V end lost 8 bases, the J end lost 3 bases, and 14 bases lay between the germline ends. The germline CDR1 and CDR2 sequences are KGHSH and LQKENI.

This chain joins TRBV11-3 and TRBJ1-1, with 8 positions matching TRBD1. V was clipped by 5 bases and J by 4 bases; unmatched bases: 6. This CDR3 comprises 14 residues. Germline V gene lookup returns CDR1 SGHNT and CDR2 YENEEA. CDR3 residues: CASSPRQGRTEAFF. CDR3 DNA: TGTGCCAGCAGCCCGCGACAGGGGCGCACTGAAGCTTTCTTT.

The J gene is TRBJ1-2, the V gene TRBV7-9, with a weak D call TRBD1 (6 bases). There are 17 residues in the CDR3. V was pared by 5 bases and J by 2 bases, with 21 bases between. Germline V gene data show CDR1 as SEHNR and CDR2 as FQNEAQ (reference sequence). Here the CDR3 DNA reads TGTGCCAGCAGCGGAGGGGGGGGGTACCACAGGAACTATGGCTACACCTTC. Its protein product is CASSGGGGYHRNYGYTF.

This chain connects TRBV2 to TRBJ1-2; possibly TRBD1 for D (6 bases). Trimming took off 6 bases at V and 4 bases at J, with 9 bases between the two ends. Per germline, CDR1 SNHLY and CDR2 FYNNEI. The CDR3 is 12 residues long. Written as DNA, the CDR3 is TGTGCCAGCAGCTGGACAGTCTATGGCTACACCTTC. Translated: CASSWTVYGYTF.

Details on this clone: The same CDR3 arises from other DNA sequences in this sample as well. This chain uses TRBV5-4 with TRBJ1-1; 9 nucleotides match TRBD1. The CDR3 has 17 amino acids. Per germline, CDR1 SGHNT and CDR2 YYREEE (reference sequence). J gave up 5 bases and V 4 bases, and 15 bases lay outside the gene matches. The CDR3 DNA is TGTGCCAGCAGCGCCTCCCCGGGACAGGGAGGGGGGACTGAAGCTTTCTTT. It is translated as CASSASPGQGGGTEAFF.

This clone was detected only once. This chain links TRBV6-6 with TRBJ1-4; 7 positions match TRBD1. The ends lost 8 bases at V and 10 bases at J; junction bases unmatched: 13. CDR3 length: 14 amino acids. In germline, CDR1 is MNHNY, CDR2 SVGAGI (reference sequence). The CDR3 sequence is CASQRAGGGGKLFF. CDR3 sequence (DNA): TGTGCCAGCCAACGCGCAGGGGGTGGGGGAAAACTGTTTTTT.

This clone was counted between two and nine times. DNA for the CDR3: TGTGCCAGCGGAGGATTTATGAATGAGCAGTTCTTC. It specifies CASGGFMNEQFF. V is TRBV6-6 and J is TRBJ2-1; D is possibly TRBD2 (5 bases). This CDR3 comprises 12 residues. Per the germline V gene, CDR1 is MNHNY and CDR2 is SVGAGI (reference sequence). The V end lost 8 bases, the J end lost 7 bases, and 12 bases lay between the germline ends.

This clone appeared once. The chain has TRBV7-2 and TRBJ2-2; D call uncertain. The ends were cut back, 2 bases at V and 2 bases at J, with 6 bases in the middle. This CDR3 contains 14 residues. CDR1 and CDR2 from the germline V gene are SGHTA and FQGNSA. The CDR3 DNA reads TGTGCCAGCAGCTTATCCAGTAACACCGGGGAGCTGTTTTTT. This sequence encodes CASSLSSNTGELFF.

The chain recombines TRBV9 with TRBJ1-2; possible D gene TRBD1, 5 bases. In germline, CDR1 is SGDLS, CDR2 YYNGEE. The V gene lost 3 bases and the J gene lost 3 bases, with 21 bases spanning the gap. The CDR3 runs to 17 residues. The CDR3 coding sequence is TGTGCCAGCAGCGAGTCCTTAGGTGGCAGGGACTACTATGGCTACACCTTC. This codes for CASSESLGGRDYYGYTF.

This clone occurred a few times. The chain combines TRBV7-8 with TRBJ1-5; weak D call: TRBD1 (5 bases). Germline V lookup: CDR1 SGHVS, CDR2 FQNEAQ. The CDR3 is 12 amino acids. Trimming removed 8 bases from V and 3 bases from J, with 8 bases in between. As DNA, the CDR3 is TGTGCCAGCGGGGCTACCAATCAGCCCCAGCATTTT. It codes for CASGATNQPQHF.

J is TRBJ1-6 and V is TRBV6-6; 12 bases match TRBD1. Germline CDR1 and CDR2: MNHNY and SVGAGI (reference sequence). The CDR3 runs 15 residues. The J segment lost 8 bases and the V segment lost 5 bases, leaving 4 bases of the junction unmatched. The DNA for the CDR3 is TGTGCCAGCAGTCCCGGGACAGGGGGCCATTCACCCCTCCACTTT. Encoded protein: CASSPGTGGHSPLHF.

The chain combines TRBV19 with TRBJ1-4, with unresolved D. The CDR3 spans 16 residues. From germline, CDR1 is LNHDA and CDR2 SQIVND (reference sequence). V gave up 3 bases and J gave up 7 bases, with 18 bases separating them. The CDR3 DNA reads TGTGCCAGTAGTATCACTTCCGGGTCACGAATTGAAAAACTGTTTTTT. This gives the protein CASSITSGSRIEKLFF.